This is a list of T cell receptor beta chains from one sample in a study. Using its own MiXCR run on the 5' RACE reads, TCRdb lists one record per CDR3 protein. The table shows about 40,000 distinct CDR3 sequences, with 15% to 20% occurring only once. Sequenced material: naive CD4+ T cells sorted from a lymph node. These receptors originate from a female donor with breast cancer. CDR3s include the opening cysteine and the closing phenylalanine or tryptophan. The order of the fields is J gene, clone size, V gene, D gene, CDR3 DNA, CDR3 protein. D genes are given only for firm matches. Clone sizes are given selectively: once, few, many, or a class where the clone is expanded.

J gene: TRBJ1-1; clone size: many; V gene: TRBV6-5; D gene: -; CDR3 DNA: TGTGCCAGCAGACCCAATCCGGGGAAGAACACTGAAGCTTTCTTT; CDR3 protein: CASRPNPGKNTEAFF
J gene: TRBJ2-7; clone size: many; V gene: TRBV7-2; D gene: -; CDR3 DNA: TGTGCCAGCAGCTCCTCTTCTAGCTCCTACGAGCAGTACTTC; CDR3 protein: CASSSSSSSYEQYF
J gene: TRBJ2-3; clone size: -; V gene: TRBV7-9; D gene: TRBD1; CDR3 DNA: TGTGCCAGCAGCGTCAACTGGGACAGGGCCACAGATACGCAGTATTTT; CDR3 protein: CASSVNWDRATDTQYF
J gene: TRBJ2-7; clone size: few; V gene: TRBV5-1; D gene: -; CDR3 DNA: TGCGCCAGCGCGTTAAAACCTAGAGACGCCGGCGAGCAGTACTTC; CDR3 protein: CASALKPRDAGEQYF
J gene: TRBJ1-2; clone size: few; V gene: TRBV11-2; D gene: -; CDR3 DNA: TGTGCCAGCAGCTTGAGTCCAGGCGCTACTGGCTACACCTTC; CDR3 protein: CASSLSPGATGYTF
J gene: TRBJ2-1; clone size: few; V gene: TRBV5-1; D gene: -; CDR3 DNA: TGCGCCAGCAGCTTGGCCGGCTACGACAATGAGCAGTTCTTC; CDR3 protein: CASSLAGYDNEQFF
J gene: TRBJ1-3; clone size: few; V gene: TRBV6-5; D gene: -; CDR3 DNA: TGTGCCAGCAGGTATCAGGGTGGAGACACCATATATTTT; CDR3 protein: CASRYQGGDTIYF
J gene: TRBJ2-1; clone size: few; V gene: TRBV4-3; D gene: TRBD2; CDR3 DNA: TGCGCCAGCAGCCAATTCACTAGCGGGAGTGGAGGGGATGAGCAGTTCTTC; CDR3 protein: CASSQFTSGSGGDEQFF
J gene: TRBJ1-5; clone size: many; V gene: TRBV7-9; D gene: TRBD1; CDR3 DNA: TGTGCCAGCAGCCCGGACGGAGGACAGGGAGTGTCTCAGCCCCAGCATTTT; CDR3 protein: CASSPDGGQGVSQPQHF
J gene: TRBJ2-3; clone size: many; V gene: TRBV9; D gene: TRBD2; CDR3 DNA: TGTGCCAGCAGCCCTTCACTAGCGGGAGGGATGACAGATACGCAGTATTTT; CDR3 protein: CASSPSLAGGMTDTQYF
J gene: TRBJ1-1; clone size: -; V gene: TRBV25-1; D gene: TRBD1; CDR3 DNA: TGTGCCAGCACCGCGGAGACAGGGACTGAAGCTTTCTTT; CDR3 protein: CASTAETGTEAFF
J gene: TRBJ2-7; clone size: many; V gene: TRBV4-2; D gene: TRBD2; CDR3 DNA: TGTGCCAGCAGCCAATTAGCGGGGGGTTACGAGCAGTACTTC; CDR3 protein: CASSQLAGGYEQYF